This TCR beta chain was obtained from a study of blood T cell repertoires in COVID-19. Study information: T cells, B-cell-depleted T cells, or PBMCs supplied cDNA or gDNA.

Sequenced by immunoSEQ multiplex PCR; TCRdb stores in-frame clones only, minus some. The sample consists of about 190,000 clones, approximately 80% of them appearing once. Trimming shortened V by 3 bases and J by 2 bases, and 14 bases separated the two germline ends. The germline V gene has CDR1 GTSNPN and CDR2 SVGIG (reference sequence). CDR3 length equals 15 residues. Sequencing used peripheral blood. The genes are TRBV30 and TRBJ1-5; D call uncertain. This TCR was sampled from a man between 45 and 60 years old who had recovered from COVID-19. Here the CDR3 reads CAWSAGNQGNQPQHF. For the CDR3, the DNA is TGTGCCTGGAGCGCTGGCAACCAGGGCAATCAGCCCCAGCATTTT.